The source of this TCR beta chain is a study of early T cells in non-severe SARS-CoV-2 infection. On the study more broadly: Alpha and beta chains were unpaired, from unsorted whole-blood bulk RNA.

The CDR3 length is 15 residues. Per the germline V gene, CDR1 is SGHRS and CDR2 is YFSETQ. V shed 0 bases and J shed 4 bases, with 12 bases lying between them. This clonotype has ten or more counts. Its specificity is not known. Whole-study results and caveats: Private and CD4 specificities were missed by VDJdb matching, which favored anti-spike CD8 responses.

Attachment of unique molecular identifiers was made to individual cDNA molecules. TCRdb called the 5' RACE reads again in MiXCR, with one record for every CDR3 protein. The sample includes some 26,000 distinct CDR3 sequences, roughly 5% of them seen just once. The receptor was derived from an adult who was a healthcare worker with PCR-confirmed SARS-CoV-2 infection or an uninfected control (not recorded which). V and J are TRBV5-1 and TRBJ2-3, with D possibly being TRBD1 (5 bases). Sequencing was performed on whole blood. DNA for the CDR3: TGCGCCAGCAGCTTGGAGGGGCGCGAGCCAGATACGCAGTATTTT. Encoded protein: CASSLEGREPDTQYF.